This passage covers 8 T cell receptor beta chains from one sample sequenced in a study of metastatic and nonmetastatic thyroid tumors. Through MiXCR, TCRdb re-clonotyped the PCR reads. The repertoire has over 15,000 clones, around 13% of them found once; the top ten carry roughly 15%. The entire patient cohort was treatment-naive prior to thyroid surgery. Sequenced input: tumor tissue. Receptors originate from a female donor with papillary thyroid cancer or a benign thyroid nodule (not recorded which). Some clones in this sample may be carry-over from other donors' samples.

The chain has TRBV20-1 and TRBJ1-2; TRBD1 might be the D (6 bases). V was trimmed by 3 bases and J by 4 bases, leaving 6 bases between them. The CDR3 sequence is 11 residues long. Germline values: CDR1 DFQATT, CDR2 SNEGSKA (reference sequence). Here the CDR3 reads CSARTGYGYTF. The CDR3, as DNA: TGCAGTGCTAGGACAGGCTATGGCTACACCTTC.

The chain recombines TRBV5-1 with TRBJ1-1; D perhaps matches TRBD1 (5 bases). V was shortened by 1 base and J by 4 bases, with 14 bases between the two germline ends. The CDR3 is made up of 15 amino acids. Per the germline V gene, CDR1 is SGHRS and CDR2 is YFSETQ. The CDR3 sequence: CASSLRHGAATEAFF. In DNA, the CDR3 is TGCGCCAGCAGCTTGAGACATGGGGCCGCCACTGAAGCTTTCTTT.

At least ten counts were recorded for this clone. The chain joins TRBV2 to TRBJ2-2, with 9 bases fitting TRBD2. Germline trimming cut 2 bases from V and 6 bases from J; bases unmatched to any gene: 1. The V gene's germline CDR1 is SNHLY and CDR2 FYNNEI. The CDR3 is 14 residues long. CDR3: CASSELAGSGELFF. CDR3 DNA sequence: TGTGCCAGCAGTGAACTAGCGGGGTCCGGGGAGCTGTTTTTT.

This clone is medium-sized by share. This chain uses TRBV4-2 with TRBJ1-1, with D perhaps TRBD1 (6 bases). CDR3 length equals 14 residues. The V gene's germline CDR1 is LGHNA and CDR2 YNFKEQ. The V and J ends lost 6 bases and 0 bases respectively, with 11 bases between them. The CDR3: CASSAGVLNTEAFF. CDR3 coding DNA: TGTGCCAGCAGTGCAGGGGTCCTGAACACTGAAGCTTTCTTT.

This clone has at least ten counts. The chain has TRBV29-1 and TRBJ2-7; D could derive from TRBD1 or TRBD2 (5 bases each). The CDR3 covers 12 residues. Germline CDR1 and CDR2: SQVTM and ANQGSEA. V lost 7 bases and J lost 4, with 14 bases in between. CDR3 protein: CSGRTIQYEQYF. Written as DNA, the CDR3 is TGCAGCGGGAGGACAATACAGTACGAGCAGTACTTC.

This clone was detected ten times or more. The rearrangement uses TRBV20-1 and TRBJ2-1, with no clear D. Germline V lookup: CDR1 DFQATT, CDR2 SNEGSKA (reference sequence). Trimming shortened V by 1 base and J by 5 bases, and 18 bases separated the two germline ends. The CDR3 is 16 amino acids. The DNA for the CDR3 is TGCAGTGCTAGAGCCCTTAACGCTCCCTCGAACAATGAGCAGTTCTTC. Translated, it gives CSARALNAPSNNEQFF.

This clone was seen a handful of times. At one end the junction does not follow the germline gene, possibly because of a read error. CDR3 sequence: CSGRTIQYEQHF. In DNA, the CDR3 is TGCAGCGGGAGGACAATACAGTACGAGCAGCACTTC. The V gene is TRBV29-1, the J gene TRBJ2-7; D tentatively reads TRBD1 or TRBD2 (5 bases each). This CDR3 region has 12 residues. The germline gives CDR1 SQVTM, CDR2 ANQGSEA.

This clone was detected a few times. CDR3: CATSRGAGGPYEQYF. In DNA, the CDR3 is TGTGCCACCAGCAGGGGAGCGGGAGGGCCCTACGAGCAGTACTTC. This chain connects TRBV15 to TRBJ2-7; TRBD2 agrees at 10 bases. The V and J ends lost 3 bases and 2 bases, in that order; junction bases with no gene match: 4. The germline gives CDR1 LNHNV, CDR2 YYDKDF (reference sequence). CDR3 length equals 15 residues.